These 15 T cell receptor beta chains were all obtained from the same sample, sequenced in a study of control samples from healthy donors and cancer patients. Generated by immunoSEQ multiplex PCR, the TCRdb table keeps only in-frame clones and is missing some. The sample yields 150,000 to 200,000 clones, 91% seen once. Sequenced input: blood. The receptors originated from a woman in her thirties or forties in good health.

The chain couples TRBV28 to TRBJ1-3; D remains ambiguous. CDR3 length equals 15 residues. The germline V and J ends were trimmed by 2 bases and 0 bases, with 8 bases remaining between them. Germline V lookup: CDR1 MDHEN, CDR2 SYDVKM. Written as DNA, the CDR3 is TGTGCCAGCAGTTTAATGGTTAGCTCTGGAAACACCATATATTTT. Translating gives CASSLMVSSGNTIYF.

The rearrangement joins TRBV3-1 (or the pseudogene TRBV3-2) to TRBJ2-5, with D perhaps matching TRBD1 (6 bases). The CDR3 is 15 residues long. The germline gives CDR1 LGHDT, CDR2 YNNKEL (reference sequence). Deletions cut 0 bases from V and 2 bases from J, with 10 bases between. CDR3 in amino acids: CASSQDLGQQETQYF. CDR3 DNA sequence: TGTGCCAGCAGCCAAGACCTTGGACAGCAAGAGACCCAGTACTTC.

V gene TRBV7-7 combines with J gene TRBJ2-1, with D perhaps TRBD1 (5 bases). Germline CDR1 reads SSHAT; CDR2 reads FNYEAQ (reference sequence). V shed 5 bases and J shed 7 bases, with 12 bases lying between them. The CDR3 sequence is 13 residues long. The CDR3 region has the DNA TGTGCCAGCAGCCAGGGTCTGGATAATGAGCAGTTCTTC. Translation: CASSQGLDNEQFF.

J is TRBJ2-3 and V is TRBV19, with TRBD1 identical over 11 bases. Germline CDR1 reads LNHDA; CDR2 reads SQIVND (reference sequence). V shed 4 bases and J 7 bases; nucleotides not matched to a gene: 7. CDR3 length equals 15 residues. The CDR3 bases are TGTGCCAGTAGTACCAGGACAGGGGGCTGGAATACGCAGTATTTT. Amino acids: CASSTRTGGWNTQYF.

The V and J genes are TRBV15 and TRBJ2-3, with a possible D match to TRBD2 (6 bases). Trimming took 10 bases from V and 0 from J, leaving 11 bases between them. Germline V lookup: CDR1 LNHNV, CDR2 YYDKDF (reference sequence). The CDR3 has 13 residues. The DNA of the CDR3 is TGTGCCAGCGGGGATACTAGCACAGATACGCAGTATTTT. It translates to CASGDTSTDTQYF.

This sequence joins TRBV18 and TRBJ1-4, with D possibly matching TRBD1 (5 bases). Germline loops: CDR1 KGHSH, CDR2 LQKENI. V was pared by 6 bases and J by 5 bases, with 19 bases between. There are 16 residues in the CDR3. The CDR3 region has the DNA TGTGCCAGCTCCCTCGGCAGGGCTACCACCAATGAAAAACTGTTTTTT. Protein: CASSLGRATTNEKLFF. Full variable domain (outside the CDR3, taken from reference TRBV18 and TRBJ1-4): NAGVMQNPRHLVRRRGQEARLRCSPMKGHSHVYWYRQLPEEGLKFMVYLQKENIIDESGMPKERFSAEFPKEGPSILRIQQVVRGDSAAYFCASSLGRATTNEKLFFGSGTQLSVL.

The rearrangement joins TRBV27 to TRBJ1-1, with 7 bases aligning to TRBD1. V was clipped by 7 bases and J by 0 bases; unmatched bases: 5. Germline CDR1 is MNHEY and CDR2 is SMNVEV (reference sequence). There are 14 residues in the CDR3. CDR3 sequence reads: CASKLGQMNTEAFF. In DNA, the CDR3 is TGTGCCAGCAAACTGGGACAGATGAACACTGAAGCTTTCTTT.

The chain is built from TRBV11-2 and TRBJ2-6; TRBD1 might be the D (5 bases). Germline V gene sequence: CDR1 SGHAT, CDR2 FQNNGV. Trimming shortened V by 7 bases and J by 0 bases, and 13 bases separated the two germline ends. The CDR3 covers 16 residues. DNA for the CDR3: TGTGCCAGCACTGCACAGGCTAGCTCTGGGGCCAACGTCCTGACTTTC. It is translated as CASTAQASSGANVLTF.

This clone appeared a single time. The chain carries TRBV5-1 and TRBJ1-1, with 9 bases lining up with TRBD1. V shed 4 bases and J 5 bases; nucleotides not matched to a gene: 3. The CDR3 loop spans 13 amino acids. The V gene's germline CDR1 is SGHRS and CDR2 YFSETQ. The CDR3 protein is CASSKTGGTEAFF. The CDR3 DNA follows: TGCGCCAGCAGCAAGACAGGGGGGACTGAAGCTTTCTTT.

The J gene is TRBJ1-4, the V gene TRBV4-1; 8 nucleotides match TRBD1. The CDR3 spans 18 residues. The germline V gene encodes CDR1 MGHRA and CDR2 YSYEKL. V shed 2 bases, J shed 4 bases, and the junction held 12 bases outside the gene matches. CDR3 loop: CASSQKNSGTGGNEKLFF. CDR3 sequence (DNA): TGCGCCAGCAGCCAAAAAAACTCGGGGACAGGCGGTAATGAAAAACTGTTTTTT.

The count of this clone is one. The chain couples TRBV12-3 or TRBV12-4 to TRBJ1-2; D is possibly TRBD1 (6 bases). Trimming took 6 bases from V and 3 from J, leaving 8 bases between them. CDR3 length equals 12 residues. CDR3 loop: CASRTGYYGYTF. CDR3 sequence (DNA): TGTGCCAGCAGAACAGGGTACTATGGCTACACCTTC.

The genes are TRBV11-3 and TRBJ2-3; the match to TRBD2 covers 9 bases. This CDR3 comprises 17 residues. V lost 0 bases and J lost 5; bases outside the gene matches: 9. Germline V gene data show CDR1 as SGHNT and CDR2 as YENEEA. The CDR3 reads CASSLEGGGARGDTQYF. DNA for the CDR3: TGTGCCAGCAGCTTAGAAGGCGGGGGGGCCCGTGGAGATACGCAGTATTTT.

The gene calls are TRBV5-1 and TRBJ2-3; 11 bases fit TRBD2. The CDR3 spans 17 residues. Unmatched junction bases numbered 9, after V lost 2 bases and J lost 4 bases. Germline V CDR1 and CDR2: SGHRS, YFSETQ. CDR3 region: CASSLGSGGASADTQYF. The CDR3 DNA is TGCGCCAGCAGCTTAGGTAGCGGGGGGGCGAGTGCAGATACGCAGTATTTT. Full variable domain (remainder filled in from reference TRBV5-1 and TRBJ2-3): KAGVTQTPRYLIKTRGQQVTLSCSPISGHRSVSWYQQTPGQGLQFLFEYFSETQRNKGNFPGRFSGRQFSNSRSEMNVSTLELGDSALYLCASSLGSGGASADTQYFGPGTRLTVL.

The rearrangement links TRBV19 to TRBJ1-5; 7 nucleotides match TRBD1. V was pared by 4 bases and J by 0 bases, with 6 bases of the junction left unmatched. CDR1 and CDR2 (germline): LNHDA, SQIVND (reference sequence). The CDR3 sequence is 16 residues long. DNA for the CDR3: TGTGCCAGTAGTACACTAGGGACAGTTAGCAATCAGCCCCAGCATTTT. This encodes CASSTLGTVSNQPQHF.

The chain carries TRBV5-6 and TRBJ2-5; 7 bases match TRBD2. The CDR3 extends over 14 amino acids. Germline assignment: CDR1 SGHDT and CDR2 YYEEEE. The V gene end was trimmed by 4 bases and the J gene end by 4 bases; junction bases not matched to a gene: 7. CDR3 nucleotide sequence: TGTGCCAGCAGCCGCCGACTAGCAGGAGAGACCCAGTACTTC. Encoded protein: CASSRRLAGETQYF.